This is a list of T cell receptor beta chains from one sample in a study of blood T cell repertoires in COVID-19. Libraries were prepared by immunoSEQ multiplex PCR; TCRdb keeps only in-frame clonotypes and omits some of them. This table has 220,000 or so clones, over 80% appearing once. Sequenced material: PBMCs or T cells enriched from blood (not recorded which). Source of these receptors: a woman aged 40 to 49 who had recovered from COVID-19. The CDR3 runs from the conserved cysteine through the conserved F or W. The order of the fields is D gene, J gene, clone size, V gene, CDR3 DNA, CDR3 protein. D genes are given only for firm matches. A row's size may be missing; if present it is once, few, many or a size class.

d_gene: TRBD2
j_gene: TRBJ2-1
abundance: .
v_gene: TRBV2
CDR3nt: TGTGCCAGCAGTGCGGCGGGCGGGAGGGTCAATGAGCAGTTCTTC
CDR3aa: CASSAAGGRVNEQFF

d_gene: .
j_gene: TRBJ2-3
abundance: .
v_gene: TRBV7-9
CDR3nt: TGTGCCAGCAGCCGTCGGCCTAGCAGTTCAGATACGCAGTATTTT
CDR3aa: CASSRRPSSSDTQYF

d_gene: .
j_gene: TRBJ2-4
abundance: few
v_gene: TRBV6-9
CDR3nt: TGTGCCAGCCGCGTGGGAGGGGGGGCCAAAAACATTCAGTACTTC
CDR3aa: CASRVGGGAKNIQYF

d_gene: .
j_gene: TRBJ1-1
abundance: .
v_gene: TRBV12-3/TRBV12-4
CDR3nt: TGTGCCAGCAGTTTATATATGAACACTGAAGCTTTCTTT
CDR3aa: CASSLYMNTEAFF

d_gene: TRBD1
j_gene: TRBJ1-2
abundance: .
v_gene: TRBV15
CDR3nt: TGTGCCACCAGCAGAGAGGGACAGGGGAGCTATGGCTACACCTTC
CDR3aa: CATSREGQGSYGYTF

d_gene: TRBD2
j_gene: TRBJ2-1
abundance: .
v_gene: TRBV27
CDR3nt: TGTGCCAGCAGTTTTGGTCTAGCGGGATCCAATGAGCAGTTCTTC
CDR3aa: CASSFGLAGSNEQFF

d_gene: .
j_gene: TRBJ2-5
abundance: .
v_gene: TRBV3-1/TRBV3-2
CDR3nt: TGTGCCAGCAGCCAAAATACAGGTTTACAAGAGACCCAGTACTTC
CDR3aa: CASSQNTGLQETQYF

d_gene: .
j_gene: TRBJ1-3
abundance: .
v_gene: TRBV19
CDR3nt: TGTGCCAGTACCTCCAGCGACTCTGGAAACACCATATATTTT
CDR3aa: CASTSSDSGNTIYF

d_gene: .
j_gene: TRBJ2-5
abundance: .
v_gene: TRBV24-1
CDR3nt: TGTGCCACCAGTGATTTCGGTGAGACCCAGTACTTC
CDR3aa: CATSDFGETQYF

d_gene: TRBD2
j_gene: TRBJ2-1
abundance: .
v_gene: TRBV24-1
CDR3nt: TGTGCCACCAGTGATTACCCTAGCGGGAGGACGTGGCGGTTCTTC
CDR3aa: CATSDYPSGRTWRFF

d_gene: .
j_gene: TRBJ2-5
abundance: .
v_gene: TRBV28
CDR3nt: TGTGCCAGCAGTTTGAGTGGAGAGCGAGAGACCCAGTACTTC
CDR3aa: CASSLSGERETQYF